This record covers a single T cell receptor beta chain. Repertoires were generated with immunoSEQ multiplex PCR, while TCRdb's copy carries only in-frame clones and drops some. The top ten hold 0.7% to 0.95% of the sample, which has approximately 100,000 clones, roughly nine tenths seen once. The data are from a study of PD-L1 blockade in urothelial cancer. At the level of the study: Chemotherapy regimens numbering 0 to 3 had been given to patients.

Between the trimmed V and J ends, which lost 0 bases and 9 bases, there was a span of 16 bases. CDR1 is SGHRS and CDR2 is YFSETQ in the germline V gene. The CDR3 is made up of 15 amino acids. This sequence was found in a woman of 80 years or more with urothelial cancer. J is TRBJ2-1 and V is TRBV5-1; D is undetermined. This material consisted of PBMCs, taken around atezolizumab (anti-PD-L1) treatment. DNA of the CDR3: TGCGCCAGCAGCTTGGGTTTAGCCGGTACGAGTGAGCAGTTCTTC. It encodes CASSLGLAGTSEQFF.